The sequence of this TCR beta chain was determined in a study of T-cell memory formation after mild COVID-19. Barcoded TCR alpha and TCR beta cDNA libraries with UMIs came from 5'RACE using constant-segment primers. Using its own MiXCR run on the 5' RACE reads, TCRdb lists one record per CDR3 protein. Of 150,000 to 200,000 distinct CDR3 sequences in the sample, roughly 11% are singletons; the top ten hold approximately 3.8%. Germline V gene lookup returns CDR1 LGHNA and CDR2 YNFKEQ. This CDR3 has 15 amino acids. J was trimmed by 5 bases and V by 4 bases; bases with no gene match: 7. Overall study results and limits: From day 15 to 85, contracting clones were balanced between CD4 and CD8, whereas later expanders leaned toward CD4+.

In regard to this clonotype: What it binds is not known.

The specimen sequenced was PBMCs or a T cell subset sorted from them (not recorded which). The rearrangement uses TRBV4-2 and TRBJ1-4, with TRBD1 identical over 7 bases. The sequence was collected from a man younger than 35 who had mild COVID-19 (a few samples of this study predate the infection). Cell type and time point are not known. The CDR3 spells CASSPMTGRNEKLFF. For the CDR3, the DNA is TGTGCCAGCAGCCCGATGACAGGGCGAAATGAAAAACTGTTTTTT.